This T cell receptor (beta chain) was found in a study of blood T cell repertoires in COVID-19. Across the whole study: Samples of COVID-19 (acute and convalescent) were obtained from the United States, Italy and Spain. PBMCs, B-cell-depleted T cells, or T cells provided the cDNA or gDNA that made up the material.

Original processing methods: Quantification of nucleated cells was approximated via reference gene primer amplification. Clones were sequenced by immunoSEQ multiplex PCR, and TCRdb holds only the in-frame ones, with some missing. That table is the source of V, J and clone size, and D and trimming were worked out from the DNA. The sample comprises 200,000 to 250,000 clones, roughly 83% of which are singletons, and just under 7.5% rests with the top ten. Germline-derived CDR1 and CDR2 are MNHEY and SVGEGT. Trimming at V came to 5 bases and at J to 7 bases, leaving 3 bases not matched to a gene. The CDR3 runs 13 residues.

This clonotype originated in a woman in her fifties or sixties with acute or convalescent COVID-19. Material for sequencing was peripheral blood. V is TRBV6-2 or TRBV6-3 and J is TRBJ1-1; 11 bases agree with TRBD1. CDR3 protein: CASSRTGGDEAFF. The CDR3 coding sequence is TGTGCCAGCAGTCGGACAGGGGGCGATGAAGCTTTCTTT.